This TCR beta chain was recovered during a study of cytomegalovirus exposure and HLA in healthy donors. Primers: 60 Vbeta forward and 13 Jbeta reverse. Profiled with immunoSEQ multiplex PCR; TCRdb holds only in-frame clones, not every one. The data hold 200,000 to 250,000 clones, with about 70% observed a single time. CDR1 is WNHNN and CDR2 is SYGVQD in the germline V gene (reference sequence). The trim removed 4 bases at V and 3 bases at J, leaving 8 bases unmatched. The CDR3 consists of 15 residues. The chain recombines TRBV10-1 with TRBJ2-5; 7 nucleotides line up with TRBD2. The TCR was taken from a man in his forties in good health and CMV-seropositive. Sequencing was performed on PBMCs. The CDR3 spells CASSVGSGAKETQYF. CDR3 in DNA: TGCGCCAGCAGTGTTGGCAGCGGGGCCAAAGAGACCCAGTACTTC.